A single sample gave rise to the 14 T cell receptor beta chains below, sequenced in a study of somatic mutations in cytotoxic T cells in rheumatoid arthritis. Here immunoSEQ multiplex PCR was the method, and the copy in TCRdb shows in-frame clones only, minus some. Counted here are some 14,000 clones, 65% to 80% occurring once; the ten biggest clones make up around 9.3%. The sequencing input was CD8+ T cells sorted from blood. The receptors stem from an adult with rheumatoid arthritis.

The V and J genes are TRBV7-9 and TRBJ1-4; no reliable D call. V was pared by 6 bases and J by 5 bases, with 10 bases between. Germline CDR1 reads SEHNR; CDR2 reads FQNEAQ (reference sequence). The CDR3 is made up of 13 amino acids. The CDR3 bases are TGTGCCAGCAGATCGGACGTAAATGAAAAACTGTTTTTT. This gives the protein CASRSDVNEKLFF.

The chain recombines TRBV19 with TRBJ1-6; D call uncertain. Germline values: CDR1 LNHDA, CDR2 SQIVND (reference sequence). V shed 4 bases and J shed 7 bases, with 11 bases lying between them. This CDR3 has 14 residues. The CDR3 sequence is CASSSGSPNSPLHF. The CDR3 nucleotides read TGTGCCAGTAGTAGCGGCAGCCCCAATTCACCCCTCCACTTT.

This sequence joins TRBV4-3 and TRBJ2-1; tentatively, D is TRBD2 (5 bases). Germline CDR1 and CDR2: LGHNA and YSLEER. CDR3 length equals 16 residues. Trimming removed 1 base at V and 5 bases at J, with 15 bases between. CDR3 amino acids: CASSQGSGPRDNEQFF. CDR3 nucleotide sequence: TGCGCCAGCAGCCAAGGCTCCGGCCCGAGGGACAATGAGCAGTTCTTC.

CDR3 protein: CAWSLADGPQGEQFF. The CDR3 nucleotides read TGTGCCTGGAGTTTGGCGGACGGACCCCAGGGTGAGCAGTTCTTC. V and J are TRBV30 and TRBJ2-1, with D perhaps matching TRBD1 (5 bases). CDR3 length equals 15 residues. Germline CDR1 GTSNPN, CDR2 SVGIG (reference sequence). With 2 bases removed from V and 9 bases from J, the gap between germline ends came to 20 bases.

This clone was seen more than once but under ten times. This chain links TRBV4-2 with TRBJ1-2; perhaps TRBD1 as D (5 bases). V gave up 4 bases and J gave up 4 bases, with 13 bases separating them. The CDR3 consists of 14 residues. Germline loops: CDR1 LGHNA, CDR2 YNFKEQ. The CDR3 nucleotides read TGTGCCAGCAGCCTATTCGAGGGGTTCTATGGCTACACCTTC. This codes for CASSLFEGFYGYTF.

The rearrangement uses TRBV7-3 and TRBJ1-1, with a tentative D call TRBD1 (6 bases). CDR1 SGHTA and CDR2 FQGTGA come from the germline V gene. The CDR3 is 13 amino acids. V was shortened by 6 bases and J by 6 bases, with 14 bases between the two germline ends. CDR3 bases: TGTGCCAGCAGTACATACGCAGGGGCTGAAGCTTTCTTT. Translating gives CASSTYAGAEAFF. The whole variable domain, remainder taken from reference TRBV7-3 and TRBJ1-1, is GAGVSQTPSNKVTEKGKYVELRCDPISGHTALYWYRQSLGQGPEFLIYFQGTGAADDSGLPNDRFFAVRPEGSVSTLKIQRTERGDSAVYLCASSTYAGAEAFFGQGTRLTVV.

The chain links TRBV29-1 to TRBJ2-7; 9 bases map to TRBD1. V dropped 4 bases and J dropped 5; count of bases not matched to a gene: 15. CDR1 is SQVTM and CDR2 is ANQGSEA in the germline V gene. The CDR3 covers 16 residues. The CDR3 spells CSVGGGTGQGTHEQYF. The CDR3 bases are TGCAGCGTTGGGGGGGGAACCGGACAGGGGACCCACGAGCAGTACTTC.

This clone showed up just once. V gene TRBV11-2 combines with J gene TRBJ2-7; a possible D gene is TRBD2 (6 bases). The CDR3 spans 14 residues. V was clipped by 1 base and J by 2 bases, with 9 bases between them. The V gene's germline CDR1 is SGHAT and CDR2 FQNNGV. The chain's CDR3 is CASSLGASAYEQYF. The CDR3 DNA follows: TGTGCCAGCAGCTTAGGAGCTAGCGCCTACGAGCAGTACTTC.

This rearrangement joins TRBV29-1 to TRBJ2-2, with D perhaps TRBD1 (5 bases). There are 13 residues in the CDR3. Looked up from germline, CDR1 is SQVTM and CDR2 is ANQGSEA. V dropped 8 bases and J dropped 0 bases, with 10 bases sitting between them. The CDR3 DNA reads as TGCAGCATCAGGGTGCCGAACACCGGGGAGCTGTTTTTT. Residues: CSIRVPNTGELFF.

The chain is built from TRBV5-6 and TRBJ1-2, with 12 bases matching TRBD1. Germline CDR1 and CDR2: SGHDT and YYEEEE. CDR3 length: 14 amino acids. Trimming cost V 4 bases and J 8 bases; bases outside gene matches: 6. The CDR3 loop reads CASSAGQGAPGYTF. The CDR3 nucleotides read TGTGCCAGCAGCGCGGGACAGGGGGCGCCGGGCTACACCTTC.

The V gene is TRBV13, the J gene TRBJ2-3; possible D gene TRBD2, 6 bases. V lost 6 bases and J 2 bases, leaving 12 bases between the germline ends. Germline loops: CDR1 PRHDT, CDR2 FYEKMQ (reference sequence). The CDR3 spans 14 residues. The chain's CDR3 is CASRLWGVTDTQYF. The CDR3 coding sequence is TGTGCCAGCAGGTTGTGGGGGGTCACAGATACGCAGTATTTT.

CDR3 sequence: CASSPLAGKEQYF. CDR3 in DNA: TGTGCCAGCAGCCCCCTGGCGGGGAAAGAGCAGTACTTC. The chain is built from TRBV4-2 and TRBJ2-7, with a possible D match to TRBD2 (6 bases). V lost 4 bases and J 7 bases, leaving 14 bases between the germline ends. The germline V gene encodes CDR1 LGHNA and CDR2 YNFKEQ. The CDR3 is 13 residues long.

The V gene is TRBV9, the J gene TRBJ2-3; 13 bases fit TRBD2. From germline, CDR1 is SGDLS and CDR2 YYNGEE. Trimming took 4 bases from V and 2 from J; bases not matched to a gene: 4. The CDR3 contains 16 residues. CDR3 in amino acids: CASSPTSGGDTDTQYF. CDR3 coding DNA: TGTGCCAGCAGCCCAACTAGCGGGGGGGACACAGATACGCAGTATTTT.

The rearrangement uses TRBV6-1 and TRBJ2-2; D call uncertain. CDR1 MNHNS and CDR2 SASEGT come from the germline V gene. The V and J ends lost 7 bases and 4 bases respectively, with 4 bases between them. The CDR3 covers 11 residues. DNA of the CDR3: TGTGCCAGCACAGCCACCGGGGAGCTGTTTTTT. Amino acids: CASTATGELFF.